Below are 30 T cell receptor beta chains sequenced from a single sample in a study of T cells in Graves' hyperthyroidism and ophthalmopathy. The TCR beta CDR3 regions underwent amplification using RNA transcripts as the source. HTBI primers were employed in a first-round RT-PCR of the TCR CDR3. A single record per CDR3 protein comes from TCRdb applying MiXCR to the multiplex PCR reads. Seen here are a few hundred thousand distinct CDR3 sequences, approximately 15% observed once, and the top ten hold around 3.5%. Sequencing was carried out using blood. The receptor source for this set is a woman aged 40-49 years with Graves' ophthalmopathy.

The chain couples TRBV20-1 to TRBJ2-7; perhaps TRBD2 as D (5 bases). CDR1 is DFQATT, CDR2 SNEGSKA, per germline (reference sequence). The V and J ends lost 4 bases and 3 bases respectively, with 13 bases between them. The CDR3 contains 13 residues. The CDR3 nucleotides read TGCAGTGCTAAGCGGACCGGGATCTACGAGCAGTACTTC. It yields the protein CSAKRTGIYEQYF.

This clonotype appeared many times. The J gene is TRBJ2-1, the V gene TRBV3-1; no definite D call. The CDR3 consists of 12 residues. Per germline, CDR1 LGHDT and CDR2 YNNKEL (reference sequence). V lost 0 bases, J lost 9 bases, and 6 bases lay in between. CDR3 coding DNA: TGTGCCAGCAGCCAAGATCCGGGTGAGCAGTTCTTC. It encodes CASSQDPGEQFF.

The chain combines TRBV30 with TRBJ2-3; 9 bases are shared with TRBD1. The CDR3 covers 15 residues. The V and J ends lost 6 bases and 1 base, in that order; junction bases with no gene match: 8. Germline CDR1 and CDR2: GTSNPN and SVGIG (reference sequence). This CDR3 reads CACTTGGSGTDTQYF. CDR3 DNA sequence: TGTGCCTGTACCACAGGGGGCAGTGGCACAGATACGCAGTATTTT. Together with reference TRBV30 and TRBJ2-3, the CDR3 gives the full variable domain: SQTIHQWPATLVQPVGSPLSLECTVEGTSNPNLYWYRQAAGRGLQLLFYSVGIGQISSEVPQNLSASRPQDRQFILSSKKLLLSDSGFYLCACTTGGSGTDTQYFGPGTRLTVL.

This clonotype was seen ten or more times. This chain uses TRBV7-9 with TRBJ2-3, with 10 nucleotides matching TRBD1. Per the germline V gene, CDR1 is SEHNR and CDR2 is FQNEAQ (reference sequence). This CDR3 comprises 15 residues. V was pared by 5 bases and J by 2 bases, with 4 bases of the junction left unmatched. The CDR3 spells CASSAGTGDTDTQYF. In nucleotides, the CDR3 is TGTGCCAGCAGCGCCGGGACAGGGGACACAGATACGCAGTATTTT.

This clonotype was picked up many times. V usage is TRBV3-1 and J usage is TRBJ1-4; D is possibly TRBD1 (6 bases). The CDR3 length is 14 residues. Trimming pared 7 bases from V and 7 bases from J, leaving 16 bases between. Germline CDR1 and CDR2: LGHDT and YNNKEL (reference sequence). This CDR3 reads CASTRRGDGEKLFF. The CDR3 DNA sequence: TGTGCCAGCACGCGAAGGGGGGACGGTGAAAAACTGTTTTTT. Variable domain in full (rest from reference TRBV3-1 and TRBJ1-4): DTAVSQTPKYLVTQMGNDKSIKCEQNLGHDTMYWYKQDSKKFLKIMFSYNNKELIINETVPNRFSPKSPDKAHLNLHINSLELGDSAVYFCASTRRGDGEKLFFGSGTQLSVL.

There are many counts of this clonotype. The chain is built from TRBV7-2 and TRBJ2-3; D not resolved. The CDR3 consists of 13 residues. CDR1 is SGHTA, CDR2 FQGNSA, per germline. V lost 1 base and J lost 4, with 6 bases in between. CDR3 region: CASSLVGPDTQYF. The CDR3 DNA sequence: TGTGCCAGCAGCTTAGTGGGCCCAGATACGCAGTATTTT.

This clonotype was seen ten or more times. The chain carries TRBV11-2 and TRBJ2-2, with TRBD2 matching 9 bases. V trimming: 5 bases; J trimming: 6 bases; junction bases outside the gene matches: 19. The CDR3 is made up of 19 amino acids. Germline loops: CDR1 SGHAT, CDR2 FQNNGV. CDR3 amino acids: CASSLLRTIAGAGPGELFF. CDR3 in DNA: TGTGCCAGCAGCCTTCTAAGAACGATAGCGGGAGCGGGCCCCGGGGAGCTGTTTTTT.

This clonotype has at least ten counts. The chain carries TRBV28 and TRBJ1-2; D remains ambiguous. The CDR3 totals 18 residues. V was shortened by 3 bases and J by 3 bases, with 23 bases between the two germline ends. Per germline, CDR1 MDHEN and CDR2 SYDVKM. CDR3 in amino acids: CASSFLPEYIGVDYGYTF. The CDR3 bases are TGTGCCAGCAGTTTTTTACCCGAGTATATCGGGGTGGACTATGGCTACACCTTC.

This chain connects TRBV5-6 to TRBJ2-7; D tentatively reads TRBD1 or TRBD2 (6 bases each). CDR3 length: 15 amino acids. The ends were cut back, 4 bases at V and 0 bases at J, with 14 bases in the middle. Germline values: CDR1 SGHDT, CDR2 YYEEEE. The CDR3 region has the DNA TGTGCCAGCAGCCCGGAGGGACACGACTCCTACGAGCAGTACTTC. This gives the protein CASSPEGHDSYEQYF.

The chain recombines TRBV7-9 with TRBJ1-4; the D gene is possibly TRBD1 (6 bases). The germline V gene has CDR1 SEHNR and CDR2 FQNEAQ (reference sequence). Trimming took off 2 bases at V and 8 bases at J, with 12 bases between the two ends. The CDR3 is 14 amino acids. This CDR3 is CASSLQGSGEKLFF. CDR3 in DNA: TGTGCCAGCAGCTTACAGGGGAGTGGGGAAAAACTGTTTTTT.

This clonotype came up many times. This chain connects TRBV7-2 to TRBJ2-1; TRBD2 matches at 10 bases. CDR1 is SGHTA and CDR2 is FQGNSA in the germline V gene. There are 15 residues in the CDR3. With 1 base clipped from V and 9 bases from J, the junction kept 6 bases outside the gene matches. The CDR3 here is CASSLGSGGAGEQFF. CDR3 sequence (DNA): TGTGCCAGCAGCTTAGGAAGCGGGGGGGCAGGTGAGCAGTTCTTC. Full variable domain (missing parts from reference TRBV7-2 and TRBJ2-1): GAGVSQSPSNKVTEKGKDVELRCDPISGHTALYWYRQSLGQGLEFLIYFQGNSAPDKSGLPSDRFSAERTGGSVSTLTIQRTQQEDSAVYLCASSLGSGGAGEQFFGPGTRLTVL.

The table lists this clonotype with many counts. The chain recombines TRBV3-1 with TRBJ2-5, with D possibly called TRBD1 or TRBD2 (5 bases each). Trimming removed 4 bases at V and 5 bases at J, with 11 bases between. The CDR3 totals 13 residues. CDR1 and CDR2 from the germline V gene are LGHDT and YNNKEL (reference sequence). The CDR3 region has the DNA TGTGCCAGCAGCCGCCAAGGGGACGAGACCCAGTACTTC. Translation: CASSRQGDETQYF.

The V call is TRBV4-1, the J call TRBJ2-4, with D perhaps TRBD2 (5 bases). This CDR3 is built from 14 residues. The V gene lost 3 bases and the J gene lost 6 bases, with 12 bases spanning the gap. The germline CDR1 and CDR2 sequences are MGHRA and YSYEKL. The CDR3, as DNA: TGCGCCAGCAGCCAGCCCCGGGAAACAAACATTCAGTACTTC. It encodes CASSQPRETNIQYF.

CDR3 coding DNA: TGCGCCAGCAGCTTGGCCGGGACAGATAGCAATCAGCCCCAGCATTTT. This codes for CASSLAGTDSNQPQHF. V is TRBV5-1 and J is TRBJ1-5, with TRBD1 identical over 7 bases. V gave up 0 bases and J gave up 0 bases; unmatched junction bases: 3. Germline values: CDR1 SGHRS, CDR2 YFSETQ. This CDR3 is built from 16 residues.

This clonotype was counted ten times or more. This chain links TRBV28 with TRBJ1-2; no firm D call. V gave up 4 bases and J gave up 1 base, with 13 bases separating them. Germline V gene lookup returns CDR1 MDHEN and CDR2 SYDVKM. The CDR3 runs 15 residues. CDR3 sequence: CASSSFSPVNYGYTF. CDR3 coding DNA: TGTGCCAGCAGTTCCTTCTCCCCTGTTAACTATGGCTACACCTTC.

Many counts were recorded for this clonotype. CDR3 amino acids: CASRLPGQGTDEQYF. CDR3 nucleotide sequence: TGTGCCAGCAGGCTGCCGGGACAGGGCACCGACGAGCAGTACTTC. This chain joins TRBV28 and TRBJ2-7, with 9 bases matching TRBD1. This CDR3 is built from 15 residues. The V and J ends lost 6 bases and 5 bases, in that order; junction bases with no gene match: 11. Germline CDR1 and CDR2: MDHEN and SYDVKM. Supplemented by reference TRBV28 and TRBJ2-7, the full variable domain reads DVKVTQSSRYLVKRTGEKVFLECVQDMDHENMFWYRQDPGLGLRLIYFSYDVKMKEKGDIPEGYSVSREKKERFSLILESASTNQTSMYLCASRLPGQGTDEQYFGPGTRLTVT.

This clonotype appeared many times. This chain connects TRBV2 to TRBJ2-4; perhaps TRBD2 as D (5 bases). Germline V gives CDR1 SNHLY, CDR2 FYNNEI. Trimming removed 6 bases from V and 8 bases from J, with 17 bases in between. This CDR3 is built from 14 residues. The DNA for the CDR3 is TGTGCCAGCAGGGAGCGGTGGCCTGTTGACATTCAGTACTTC. Amino acids: CASRERWPVDIQYF.

This clonotype showed up many times. The rearrangement joins TRBV30 to TRBJ1-1; the match to TRBD1 covers 9 bases. The length of the CDR3 is 15 residues. CDR1 and CDR2 from the germline V gene are GTSNPN and SVGIG (reference sequence). V trimming: 5 bases; J trimming: 4 bases; junction bases outside the gene matches: 11. In DNA, the CDR3 is TGTGCCTGGTCCCCCCCACAGGGGGCAGGCACTGAAGCTTTCTTT. This gives the protein CAWSPPQGAGTEAFF.

The sample holds a few counts of this clonotype. This rearrangement joins TRBV7-8 to TRBJ2-2, with D unresolved. This CDR3 is 14 amino acids long. Germline CDR1 and CDR2: SGHVS and FQNEAQ. V gave up 1 base and J gave up 6 bases, with 9 bases separating them. CDR3 residues: CASSLGAIAGELFF. The CDR3 DNA reads TGTGCCAGCAGCTTAGGCGCGATAGCCGGGGAGCTGTTTTTT.

This clonotype was detected many times. The rearrangement uses TRBV5-1 and TRBJ1-1, with D perhaps matching TRBD1 (5 bases). The CDR3 spans 16 residues. Germline CDR1 reads SGHRS; CDR2 reads YFSETQ. The V gene lost 0 bases and the J gene lost 1 base, with 13 bases spanning the gap. The CDR3 coding sequence is TGCGCCAGCAGCTTGGTCCAGGGCATCGCGAACACTGAAGCTTTCTTT. It is translated as CASSLVQGIANTEAFF. Combining the CDR3 with reference TRBV5-1 and TRBJ1-1 gives the whole variable domain KAGVTQTPRYLIKTRGQQVTLSCSPISGHRSVSWYQQTPGQGLQFLFEYFSETQRNKGNFPGRFSGRQFSNSRSEMNVSTLELGDSALYLCASSLVQGIANTEAFFGQGTRLTVV.

This chain joins TRBV20-1 and TRBJ2-5; D perhaps matches TRBD2 (5 bases). CDR1 DFQATT and CDR2 SNEGSKA come from the germline V gene (reference sequence). V lost 1 base and J 0 bases, leaving 6 bases between the germline ends. This CDR3 has 13 amino acids. The CDR3 DNA reads TGCAGTGCTAGAGCGGGGTACCAAGAGACCCAGTACTTC. Its translation is CSARAGYQETQYF.

V is TRBV6-2 or TRBV6-3 and J is TRBJ1-2; D unclear. V shed 7 bases and J shed 6 bases, with 12 bases lying between them. Germline V gene data show CDR1 as MNHEY and CDR2 as SVGEGT. The CDR3 runs to 12 residues. CDR3 residues: CASNLSPNGYTF. CDR3 nucleotide sequence: TGTGCCAGCAACCTTTCACCCAATGGCTACACCTTC.

This clonotype appeared many times. DNA of the CDR3: TGTGCCAGCAGCTGGGACAGGGATTGGACCGGGGAGCTGTTTTTT. Protein: CASSWDRDWTGELFF. The gene calls are TRBV7-6 and TRBJ2-2, with 9 positions matching TRBD1. The CDR3 consists of 15 residues. Germline trimming cut 4 bases from V and 5 bases from J; bases unmatched to any gene: 5. CDR1 is SGHVS and CDR2 is FNYEAQ in the germline V gene.

The chain has TRBV6-2 or TRBV6-3 and TRBJ1-5, with D tentatively TRBD1 (5 bases). The CDR3 length is 12 residues. The germline CDR1 and CDR2 sequences are MNHEY and SVGEGT. V lost 6 bases to trimming and J lost 6 bases, with 9 bases between them. CDR3 in DNA: TGTGCCAGCAGAACCCAGGGTCAGCCCCAGCATTTT. This encodes CASRTQGQPQHF.

This clonotype came up many times. CDR3 in DNA: TGTGCCAGCAGTTTTAGTCGCACAGATACGCAGTATTTT. Translation gives CASSFSRTDTQYF. The chain recombines TRBV12-3 or TRBV12-4 with TRBJ2-3; no firm D call. This CDR3 has 13 residues. V lost 3 bases and J lost 1, with 5 bases in between.

The chain links TRBV6-5 to TRBJ2-2; D is unclear. CDR3 length equals 14 residues. CDR1 is MNHEY and CDR2 is SVGAGI in the germline V gene. Between the trimmed V and J ends, which lost 0 bases and 5 bases, there was a span of 7 bases. This CDR3 is CASSYSKGTGELFF. Written as DNA, the CDR3 is TGTGCCAGCAGTTACTCAAAAGGGACCGGGGAGCTGTTTTTT.

This chain joins TRBV25-1 and TRBJ2-2; possible D gene TRBD1, 6 bases. The CDR3 consists of 17 residues. Trimming left V 3 bases short and J 5 bases short, with 19 bases between. In germline, CDR1 is MGHDK, CDR2 SYGVNS. The CDR3 DNA is TGTGCCAGCAGTGACAAGACAGGATGGTTAACAACCGGGGAGCTGTTTTTT. It encodes CASSDKTGWLTTGELFF.

This clonotype was seen many times. The rearrangement uses TRBV10-2 and TRBJ2-3; the match to TRBD1 covers 7 bases. CDR3 length equals 12 residues. From germline, CDR1 is WSHSY and CDR2 SAAADI. With 3 bases clipped from V and 6 bases from J, the junction kept 0 bases outside the gene matches. CDR3 protein: CASSEQGDTQYF. CDR3 coding DNA: TGCGCCAGCAGTGAACAGGGGGATACGCAGTATTTT.

With respect to this clonotype: A read error may explain this, as a much larger clone is one base away. The rearrangement joins TRBV28 to TRBJ2-7; perhaps TRBD2 as D (7 bases). V was trimmed by 6 bases and J by 0 bases, leaving 15 bases between them. This CDR3 has 15 amino acids. Germline CDR1 is MDHEN and CDR2 is SYDVKM. DNA of the CDR3: TGTGCCAGCAGAAGGGGGGGGGGCCTCTCCTACGAGCAGTACTTC. Its protein product is CASRRGGGLSYEQYF.

The V and J genes are TRBV5-1 and TRBJ1-2, with 9 bases aligning to TRBD1. Germline V CDR1 and CDR2: SGHRS, YFSETQ. V dropped 4 bases and J dropped 6; count of bases not matched to a gene: 7. CDR3 size: 14 residues. CDR3 in amino acids: CASSLATGGDGYTF. The CDR3 bases are TGCGCCAGCAGCCTCGCGACAGGGGGAGATGGCTACACCTTC.